Listed below are T cell receptor beta chains from one sample, sequenced in a study of beta chain features in type 1 diabetes. The repertoire was sequenced with immunoSEQ multiplex PCR; TCRdb's copy has only in-frame clones and lacks some. The data show some 410,000 clones, more than 9.5% seen once. Sequencing input: naive CD4+ T cells from blood. The receptors were sampled from a woman under 30 in good health. Each CDR3 is given with its conserved first and last residue. The order of the fields is J gene, V gene, D gene, clone size, CDR3 DNA, CDR3 protein. A D gene is named only where the DNA matches it firmly. Part of the rows lack a size; the others show once, few, many or a class for expanded clones.

TRBJ1-5,TRBV27,.,.,TGTGCCAGCGGGAGGGGAGGGTGGCCCCAGCATTTT,CASGRGGWPQHF
TRBJ1-1,TRBV4-1,.,.,TGCGCCAGCAGCCCTAGAGGGTCGAACACTGAAGCTTTCTTT,CASSPRGSNTEAFF
TRBJ2-7,TRBV7-2,.,once,TGTGCCAGCAGCTCGGGGTACAGGCGGAACGAGCAGTACTTC,CASSSGYRRNEQYF
TRBJ1-3,TRBV30,.,.,TGTGCCTGGAGTTCCTACAGGTTCCACTCTGGAAACACCATATATTTT,CAWSSYRFHSGNTIYF
TRBJ2-1,TRBV7-9,.,.,TGTGCCAGCAGCTTAGCCGGCGGCAATGAGCAGTTCTTC,CASSLAGGNEQFF
TRBJ1-5,TRBV27,.,.,TGTGCCAGCAGTGTGGACAGATCGTATCCCCAGCATTTT,CASSVDRSYPQHF
TRBJ2-7,TRBV6-5,.,.,TGTGCCAGCAGTTACGTGCGGGGTGAGGAGCAGTACTTC,CASSYVRGEEQYF
TRBJ1-3,TRBV30,.,few,TGTGCCTGGAGTGTACGAAGTTATGACAGCTCTGGAAACACCATATATTTT,CAWSVRSYDSSGNTIYF
TRBJ2-1,TRBV18,TRBD2,.,TGTGCCAGCTCACCGGGACTATCCGACAATGAGCAGTTCTTC,CASSPGLSDNEQFF
TRBJ1-1,TRBV28,.,few,TGTGCCAGCAGGATCTTCAGGGACACTGAAGCTTTCTTT,CASRIFRDTEAFF
TRBJ2-5,TRBV27,.,.,TGTGCCAGCAGCCTACACGGAGCTACGGAGACCCAGTACTTC,CASSLHGATETQYF
TRBJ1-1,TRBV7-8,TRBD1,.,TGTGCCAGCAGCTTAGTACAGGGGGTTAAAGCTTTCTTT,CASSLVQGVKAFF
TRBJ2-1,TRBV7-3,.,.,TGTGCCAGCAGCTTAACGTTCCAGTTCCCTTACAATGAGCAGTTCTTC,CASSLTFQFPYNEQFF
TRBJ2-3,TRBV15,TRBD2,.,TGTGCCACCAGCAGAGTCGAAGGCGGGGGGGCCACAGATACGCAGTATTTT,CATSRVEGGGATDTQYF
TRBJ2-2,TRBV7-2,.,few,TGTGCCAGCAACCCCCCTGGGGAGAACACCGGGGAGCTGTTTTTT,CASNPPGENTGELFF
TRBJ2-7,TRBV7-2,.,.,TGTGCCAGCAGAGCTGGCGGTAGGTCCGAGCAGTACTTC,CASRAGGRSEQYF
TRBJ1-5,TRBV7-2,.,.,TGTGCCAGCAGCTCTTCGGGACCCGGCAATCAGCCCCAGCATTTT,CASSSSGPGNQPQHF
TRBJ1-1,TRBV18,.,.,TGTGCCAGCTCACCGCTACAGGAGAACACTGAAGCTTTCTTT,CASSPLQENTEAFF
TRBJ2-3,TRBV9,.,.,TGTGCCAGCAGCGTCAGGCCCGAGCCGCCAAGCACAGATACGCAGTATTTT,CASSVRPEPPSTDTQYF